The T cell receptor (beta chain) described here comes from a study of response to subunit inactivated influenza vaccine. Study-wide points: Authors suggested each seasonal influenza vaccination recruits few new T cells.

Remarks on this clonotype: Its antigen is undetermined.

V dropped 4 bases and J dropped 0 bases, with 12 bases sitting between them. Germline V gives CDR1 SQVTM, CDR2 ANQGSEA. The CDR3 is 14 amino acids. TCRdb reprocessed the RT-PCR reads with MiXCR, giving one entry per CDR3 protein. The sample contains roughly 160,000 distinct CDR3 sequences, approximately 12% of which appear only once. The genes are TRBV29-1 and TRBJ1-2; D not certain. This clonotype originated in a man in his fifties or sixties who received an inactivated influenza vaccine. The sequencing here drew on CD8+ T cells sorted from PBMCs, taken less than 30 months after vaccination. The CDR3 DNA sequence: TGCAGCGTTGTGTCGGACGGAGCTAACTATGGCTACACCTTC. This encodes CSVVSDGANYGYTF.